This passage covers 20 T cell receptor beta chains from one sample sequenced in a study of blood T cell repertoires in COVID-19. Some clones are missing from TCRdb's copy, which holds only in-frame ones; the method was immunoSEQ multiplex PCR. The sample records a few hundred thousand clones, approximately 85% being singletons. Sequenced sample: peripheral blood. These receptors originate from a human donor with COVID-19, enrolled during active disease. The donor label of this sample is uncertain.

J is TRBJ2-3 and V is TRBV29-1; 9 bases are a match to TRBD1. J lost 1 base, V lost 6 bases, and 14 bases had no gene match. Germline CDR1 SQVTM, CDR2 ANQGSEA. This CDR3 is 17 amino acids long. The CDR3 DNA reads as TGCAGCGTCGAGACTATACAGGGGGCCTTCCGCACAGATACGCAGTATTTT. It is translated as CSVETIQGAFRTDTQYF.

The chain joins TRBV28 to TRBJ2-7; 10 bases map to TRBD2. Germline V gives CDR1 MDHEN, CDR2 SYDVKM. With 5 bases clipped from V and 7 bases from J, the junction kept 14 bases outside the gene matches. This CDR3 is built from 16 residues. As DNA, the CDR3 is TGTGCCAGCAGTCCTACCACCAGCGGGAGGGCGGGGGAGCAGTACTTC. It encodes CASSPTTSGRAGEQYF.

The CDR3 reads CASSLSGPYQPQHF. In nucleotides, the CDR3 is TGTGCCAGCAGTTTGTCAGGTCCATATCAGCCCCAGCATTTT. The chain combines TRBV28 with TRBJ1-5; D is unresolved. Trimming took off 3 bases at V and 5 bases at J, with 11 bases between the two ends. Germline CDR1 MDHEN, CDR2 SYDVKM. This CDR3 spans 14 amino acids.

The chain recombines TRBV20-1 with TRBJ1-6; 8 bases are shared with TRBD1. The germline V gene has CDR1 DFQATT and CDR2 SNEGSKA (reference sequence). With V trimmed by 5 bases and J by 13 bases, 4 bases remained unmatched. The CDR3 contains 11 residues. The CDR3 reads CSALTGGPLHF. The CDR3, as DNA: TGCAGTGCTCTCACAGGGGGTCCCCTCCACTTT.

V usage is TRBV6-5 and J usage is TRBJ2-1; the match to TRBD1 covers 7 bases. The V gene's germline CDR1 is MNHEY and CDR2 SVGAGI. The length of the CDR3 is 14 residues. V lost 6 bases to trimming and J lost 5 bases; unmatched junction nucleotides: 7. DNA of the CDR3: TGTGCCAGCAGGAAGGACAGGTCAAACAATGAGCAGTTCTTC. Translation gives CASRKDRSNNEQFF.

This rearrangement joins TRBV12-5 to TRBJ2-3; TRBD1 aligns across 7 bases. Germline assignment: CDR1 LGHNT and CDR2 FRNRAP. V shed 7 bases and J 0 bases; nucleotides not matched to a gene: 7. The CDR3 extends over 15 amino acids. In DNA form, the CDR3 reads TGTGCTAGTGCCCCAGACAGGGCTAGCACAGATACGCAGTATTTT. Protein sequence: CASAPDRASTDTQYF. Drawing the rest from reference TRBV12-5 and TRBJ2-3, the complete variable domain is DARVTQTPRHKVTEMGQEVTMRCQPILGHNTVFWYRQTMMQGLELLAYFRNRAPLDDSGMPKDRFSAEMPDATLATLKIQPSEPRDSAVYFCASAPDRASTDTQYFGPGTRLTVL.

The chain links TRBV6-1 to TRBJ2-7, with TRBD2 as a possible D gene (6 bases). The V gene lost 3 bases and the J gene lost 4 bases, with 16 bases spanning the gap. The CDR3 is 15 amino acids. The germline V gene encodes CDR1 MNHNS and CDR2 SASEGT. CDR3 in amino acids: CASSESPGLQYEQYF. The CDR3 DNA is TGTGCCAGCAGTGAGAGCCCCGGACTACAGTACGAGCAGTACTTC.

CDR3 amino acids: CASSLPGLGEQYF. CDR3 bases: TGCGCCAGCAGCCTACCTGGACTAGGCGAGCAGTACTTC. The chain combines TRBV5-1 with TRBJ2-7; TRBD2 matches at 7 bases. Germline CDR1 SGHRS, CDR2 YFSETQ. The CDR3 sequence is 13 residues long. V lost 4 bases to trimming and J lost 6 bases; unmatched junction nucleotides: 7.

The J gene is TRBJ1-2, the V gene TRBV30; 10 bases map to TRBD1. Germline V gives CDR1 GTSNPN, CDR2 SVGIG (reference sequence). V shed 2 bases and J 12 bases; nucleotides not matched to a gene: 9. The CDR3 is 13 residues long. CDR3 region: CAWSPWDRGPNTF. The CDR3 DNA follows: TGTGCCTGGAGTCCCTGGGACAGGGGACCGAACACCTTC.

The rearrangement links TRBV3-1 (or the pseudogene TRBV3-2) to TRBJ1-6; no clear D. CDR3 length: 15 residues. Germline V gene sequence: CDR1 LGHDT, CDR2 YNNKEL (reference sequence). Trimming took 1 base from V and 3 from J, leaving 7 bases between them. The CDR3 protein is CASSQVADYNSPLHF. CDR3 nucleotide sequence: TGTGCCAGCAGCCAAGTGGCAGACTATAATTCACCCCTCCACTTT.

The V and J genes are TRBV10-1 and TRBJ1-1, with D tentatively TRBD1 (6 bases). Trimming shortened V by 8 bases and J by 0 bases, and 10 bases separated the two germline ends. The V gene's germline CDR1 is WNHNN and CDR2 SYGVQD (reference sequence). The CDR3 consists of 13 residues. The CDR3 DNA reads as TGCGCCAGCGAGGACAGACTGAACACTGAAGCTTTCTTT. This sequence encodes CASEDRLNTEAFF.

This clone was seen just once. The chain has TRBV28 and TRBJ1-2; D is uncertain. V gave up 5 bases and J gave up 2 bases, with 12 bases separating them. This CDR3 is 14 amino acids long. Germline CDR1 and CDR2: MDHEN and SYDVKM. CDR3 amino acids: CASSASGGNYGYTF. The CDR3 DNA reads TGTGCCAGCAGTGCCTCCGGCGGGAACTATGGCTACACCTTC.

This clone was observed a single time. This sequence joins TRBV28 and TRBJ2-3, with 8 bases lining up with TRBD2. The CDR3 runs 14 residues. Germline values: CDR1 MDHEN, CDR2 SYDVKM. V shed 8 bases, J shed 0 bases, and the junction held 4 bases outside the gene matches. The CDR3 nucleotides read TGTGCCAGCGTTCCTAGCGGGAGCACAGATACGCAGTATTTT. Translated, it gives CASVPSGSTDTQYF. The full variable domain, its missing parts supplied by reference TRBV28 and TRBJ2-3, is DVKVTQSSRYLVKRTGEKVFLECVQDMDHENMFWYRQDPGLGLRLIYFSYDVKMKEKGDIPEGYSVSREKKERFSLILESASTNQTSMYLCASVPSGSTDTQYFGPGTRLTVL.

This chain joins TRBV11-3 and TRBJ1-5; tentatively, D is TRBD1 (6 bases). The CDR3 is 17 residues long. CDR1 is SGHNT, CDR2 YENEEA, per germline. V shed 7 bases and J shed 5 bases, with 24 bases lying between them. The CDR3, as DNA: TGTGCCAGCATTCAACCCCAGGGGCCCCCCTTCGATCAGCCCCAGCATTTT. Translating it yields CASIQPQGPPFDQPQHF.

With regard to this clone: A much larger clone sits a single nucleotide away, making a read error possible. The chain uses TRBV5-4 and TRBJ1-1, with D tentatively TRBD1 (5 bases). V was pared by 4 bases and J by 1 base, with 8 bases between. The CDR3 covers 13 residues. From germline, CDR1 is SGHNT and CDR2 YYREEE (reference sequence). The CDR3 DNA reads TGTGCCAGCAGCGGCGGGGGGAACACTGAAGCTTTCTTT. Protein product: CASSGGGNTEAFF.

The chain joins TRBV2 to TRBJ1-6; no definite D call. The CDR3 sequence is 13 residues long. Trimming shortened V by 0 bases and J by 10 bases, and 7 bases separated the two germline ends. CDR1 SNHLY and CDR2 FYNNEI come from the germline V gene. CDR3 protein: CASSEAAGSPLHF. The CDR3 DNA reads as TGTGCCAGCAGTGAAGCCGCCGGGTCACCCCTCCACTTT.

About this clone itself: With a much larger clone just one base away, this may be a read error. V usage is TRBV7-9 and J usage is TRBJ1-2; maybe TRBD1 (5 bases). CDR3 length equals 12 residues. The germline V gene has CDR1 SEHNR and CDR2 FQNEAQ (reference sequence). Deletions cut 2 bases from V and 5 bases from J, with 6 bases between. As DNA, the CDR3 is TGTGCCAGCAGCTTATCAGGGTATGGCTACACCTTC. Protein: CASSLSGYGYTF. Full variable domain (remainder filled in from reference TRBV7-9 and TRBJ1-2): DTGVSQNPRHKITKRGQNVTFRCDPISEHNRLYWYRQTLGQGPEFLTYFQNEAQLEKSRLLSDRFSAERPKGSFSTLEIQRTEQGDSAMYLCASSLSGYGYTFGSGTRLTVV.

In DNA form, the CDR3 reads TGTGCCAGCAGTGGAACGAGGACTGGTGGAAACACCATATATTTT. It codes for CASSGTRTGGNTIYF. This sequence joins TRBV25-1 and TRBJ1-3; D call uncertain. The CDR3 is made up of 15 amino acids. Germline loops: CDR1 MGHDK, CDR2 SYGVNS. The V and J ends lost 4 bases and 3 bases respectively, with 13 bases between them.

This clone appeared a single time. This sequence joins TRBV7-2 and TRBJ1-5, with D maybe TRBD1 (6 bases). From germline, CDR1 is SGHTA and CDR2 FQGNSA. CDR3 length: 14 amino acids. V was pared by 6 bases and J by 3 bases, with 12 bases between. CDR3 sequence: CASSSGQPNQPQHF. DNA of the CDR3: TGTGCCAGCAGTTCTGGACAGCCCAATCAGCCCCAGCATTTT.

The chain combines TRBV28 with TRBJ1-1; 12 bases are a match to TRBD1. The CDR3 is made up of 17 amino acids. V gave up 5 bases and J gave up 5 bases; unmatched junction bases: 12. Germline CDR1 reads MDHEN; CDR2 reads SYDVKM. The CDR3 DNA is TGTGCCAGCAGTCATCTGGGACAGGGGGCGCGGAGAACTGAAGCTTTCTTT. This sequence encodes CASSHLGQGARRTEAFF.